The rows below give T cell receptor beta chains drawn from one sample of a study of T cell responses to AZD1222 COVID-19 vaccine. TCRdb's table, derived via immunoSEQ multiplex PCR, lists solely in-frame clones and lacks some. This sample has 100,000 to 130,000 clones, with 87% found just once. Sequencing was performed on peripheral blood, taken on day 0 of AZD1222 vaccination. Receptors were obtained from an adult in good health. Both conserved end residues are part of each CDR3. Fields, in order: CDR3 protein, CDR3 DNA, clone size, D gene, V gene, J gene. The D gene is left open where the match is weak. The listing skips clone size in some rows; elsewhere it reads once, few, many or a size class.

CDR3 protein: CASSPYRGTTDTQYF; CDR3 DNA: TGTGCCAGCAGCCCCTATCGGGGGACCACAGATACGCAGTATTTT; clone size: NA; D gene: NA; V gene: TRBV7-2; J gene: TRBJ2-3
CDR3 protein: CASSPRGWSGENTIYF; CDR3 DNA: TGTGCCAGCAGCCCACGCGGGTGGAGCGGAGAAAACACCATATATTTT; clone size: NA; D gene: NA; V gene: TRBV9; J gene: TRBJ1-3
CDR3 protein: CASSLVWDRGQETQYF; CDR3 DNA: TGTGCCAGCAGCTTAGTTTGGGACAGGGGACAAGAGACCCAGTACTTC; clone size: NA; D gene: TRBD1; V gene: TRBV7-2; J gene: TRBJ2-5
CDR3 protein: CASSRRVIAGGPTDTQYF; CDR3 DNA: TGTGCCAGCAGCCGGAGGGTCATAGCGGGGGGGCCCACAGATACGCAGTATTTT; clone size: NA; D gene: TRBD2; V gene: TRBV11-2; J gene: TRBJ2-3
CDR3 protein: CASSLRLAGGSNEQFF; CDR3 DNA: TGTGCCAGCAGCCTCCGACTAGCGGGAGGGTCCAATGAGCAGTTCTTC; clone size: once; D gene: TRBD2; V gene: TRBV3-1/TRBV3-2; J gene: TRBJ2-1
CDR3 protein: CASSLGWGPTDTQYF; CDR3 DNA: TGTGCCAGCAGCTTGGGATGGGGTCCCACAGATACGCAGTATTTT; clone size: NA; D gene: NA; V gene: TRBV7-3; J gene: TRBJ2-3
CDR3 protein: CASSLQGRNTEAFF; CDR3 DNA: TGTGCCAGCAGCTTACAGGGGCGGAACACTGAAGCTTTCTTT; clone size: NA; D gene: TRBD1; V gene: TRBV14; J gene: TRBJ1-1
CDR3 protein: CASSLDPQGWAEAFF; CDR3 DNA: TGCGCCAGCAGCTTGGACCCGCAGGGTTGGGCTGAAGCTTTCTTT; clone size: NA; D gene: NA; V gene: TRBV5-1; J gene: TRBJ1-1
CDR3 protein: CASRNGLAGGQETQYF; CDR3 DNA: TGTGCCAGCAGAAACGGACTAGCGGGAGGGCAGGAGACCCAGTACTTC; clone size: NA; D gene: TRBD2; V gene: TRBV6-6; J gene: TRBJ2-5
CDR3 protein: CASSLGGGGENYGYTF; CDR3 DNA: TGTGCCAGCAGCTTGGGTGGAGGGGGCGAGAACTATGGCTACACCTTC; clone size: NA; D gene: TRBD1; V gene: TRBV5-6; J gene: TRBJ1-2
CDR3 protein: CASSQDILAGSYQETQYF; CDR3 DNA: TGTGCCAGCAGCCAAGATATACTAGCGGGGTCGTACCAAGAGACCCAGTACTTC; clone size: NA; D gene: TRBD2; V gene: TRBV4-2; J gene: TRBJ2-5
CDR3 protein: CASSTLGEAFF; CDR3 DNA: TGTGCCAGTAGTACCTTAGGAGAAGCTTTCTTT; clone size: NA; D gene: NA; V gene: TRBV19; J gene: TRBJ1-1
CDR3 protein: CASSSSKGYNEQFF; CDR3 DNA: TGTGCCAGCAGTTCCTCGAAAGGTTACAATGAGCAGTTCTTC; clone size: NA; D gene: NA; V gene: TRBV6-5; J gene: TRBJ2-1
CDR3 protein: CASSFGGANEKLFF; CDR3 DNA: TGTGCCAGCAGCTTCGGGGGGGCTAATGAAAAACTGTTTTTT; clone size: once; D gene: NA; V gene: TRBV5-6; J gene: TRBJ1-4
CDR3 protein: CASALAGGVDEQFF; CDR3 DNA: TGCGCCAGCGCCTTGGCGGGGGGGGTTGATGAGCAGTTCTTC; clone size: NA; D gene: TRBD2; V gene: TRBV4-1; J gene: TRBJ2-1
CDR3 protein: CASSDRGEGGYTF; CDR3 DNA: TGTGCCAGCAGTGACAGGGGGGAAGGTGGCTACACCTTC; clone size: NA; D gene: NA; V gene: TRBV6-4; J gene: TRBJ1-2
CDR3 protein: CASRPEQGFGYTF; CDR3 DNA: TGTGCCAGCAGGCCTGAGCAGGGCTTTGGCTACACCTTC; clone size: NA; D gene: NA; V gene: TRBV27; J gene: TRBJ1-2
CDR3 protein: CASSPERTGFGGGYTF; CDR3 DNA: TGCGCCAGCAGCCCCGAAAGGACAGGGTTTGGCGGTGGCTACACCTTC; clone size: NA; D gene: TRBD1; V gene: TRBV4-3; J gene: TRBJ1-2